Listed below are T cell receptor beta chains from one sample, sequenced in a study of cytomegalovirus exposure and HLA in healthy donors. TCRdb keeps only in-frame clones here, not all; method: immunoSEQ multiplex PCR. This table holds 100,000 to 150,000 clones, roughly 74% found once. The sequenced sample consisted of PBMCs. These TCRs come from a woman aged 45-65 years in good health and CMV-seropositive. Both conserved end residues are part of each CDR3.

>TRBV15|TRBJ1-1
CATSTASGGAQAFF
>TRBV9|TRBJ2-7
CASSGGGGTTQYF
>TRBV7-8|TRBJ1-1
CASSPSGGSNTEAFF
>TRBV9|TRBJ1-4
CASSVGGSGEKLFF
>TRBV5-4|TRBJ2-7
CASSLKQGGGEQYF
>TRBV7-8|TRBJ2-3
CASSHEVWGHRTDTQYF
>TRBV4-1|TRBJ1-6
CASSHPGFYSPLHF
>TRBV7-9|TRBJ1-6
CASKGTVIAPLHF
>TRBV19|TRBJ1-3
CASYTSSGNTIYF
>TRBV30|TRBJ1-5
CAWSAGTSNQPQHF
>TRBV6-6|TRBJ2-5
CASSYYFQETQYF
>TRBV9|TRBJ1-1
CASSPPPRQGSTEAFF
>TRBV7-2|TRBJ1-2
CASSLEPSGTANYGYTF
>TRBV15|TRBJ2-4
CATSREAIAGEDIQYF
>TRBV11-3|TRBJ1-2
CASSPDSNYGYTF
>TRBV9|TRBJ1-2
CASSVDGRGALGYTF
>TRBV7-9|TRBJ1-1
CASSRIRVPFEAFF
>TRBV4-1|TRBJ1-4
CASSQGTGAEKLFF
>TRBV5-4|TRBJ2-3
CASSLRLAGDTQYF
>TRBV11-3|TRBJ2-5
CASSPSQETQYF
>TRBV29-1|TRBJ2-1
CSVTSGGADEQFF
>TRBV5-4|TRBJ2-6
CASSRGTLAGANVLTF
>TRBV6-5|TRBJ1-1
CASSSSAEAAFF
>TRBV19|TRBJ2-3
CASNPSGSTDTQYF
>TRBV5-6|TRBJ1-5
CASSLDGYSNQPQHF
>TRBV10-3|TRBJ2-5
CAMRLGQASQETQYF
>TRBV4-2|TRBJ2-5
CASSKGQSGETQYF
>TRBV7-9|TRBJ1-4
CASSKDSRGGEKLFF
>TRBV7-6|TRBJ2-5
CASSLAWRETQYF
>TRBV10-3|TRBJ1-5
CATNRDSNQPQHF
>TRBV2|TRBJ2-6
CASTPQGAGANVLTF
>TRBV19|TRBJ1-5
CASSTPGAYQPQHF
>TRBV19|TRBJ1-4
CASSRLKQEKLFF
>TRBV7-9|TRBJ2-1
CASSLSEDEQFF
>TRBV9|TRBJ2-3
CASSETTSGGAIDTQYF
>TRBV28|TRBJ2-6
CASSGTGVAGANVLTF
>TRBV27|TRBJ1-2
CASGTGVGYTF
>TRBV27|TRBJ2-3
CASSFKEGTQYF
>TRBV15|TRBJ2-4
CATSGYGQGTDIQYF
>TRBV5-6|TRBJ1-3
CASSLITGSGNTIYF
>TRBV5-5|TRBJ1-3
CASSLLPQPYGLGNTIYF
>TRBV19|TRBJ2-1
CASSWGGSGNEQFF
>TRBV6-6|TRBJ1-4
CASSYSLVDRKLFF
>TRBV2|TRBJ2-1
CASSERDWAANEQFF
>TRBV4-1|TRBJ1-5
CPSSHGDRVNQPQHF
>TRBV7-6|TRBJ2-5
CASRRRPGQTTKETQYF
>TRBV6-1|TRBJ1-1
CASSALGGNTEAFF
>TRBV12-5|TRBJ1-5
CASGGGSGYSNQPQHF
>TRBV5-1|TRBJ2-5
CASSLGQGGTQYF
>TRBV4-2|TRBJ2-5
CASSPPGTSGGETQYF
>TRBV28|TRBJ1-2
CAAWQAGYTF
>TRBV28|TRBJ2-7
CASSFTLSYEQYF
>TRBV12-5|TRBJ1-4
CASGLGAAVGKLFF